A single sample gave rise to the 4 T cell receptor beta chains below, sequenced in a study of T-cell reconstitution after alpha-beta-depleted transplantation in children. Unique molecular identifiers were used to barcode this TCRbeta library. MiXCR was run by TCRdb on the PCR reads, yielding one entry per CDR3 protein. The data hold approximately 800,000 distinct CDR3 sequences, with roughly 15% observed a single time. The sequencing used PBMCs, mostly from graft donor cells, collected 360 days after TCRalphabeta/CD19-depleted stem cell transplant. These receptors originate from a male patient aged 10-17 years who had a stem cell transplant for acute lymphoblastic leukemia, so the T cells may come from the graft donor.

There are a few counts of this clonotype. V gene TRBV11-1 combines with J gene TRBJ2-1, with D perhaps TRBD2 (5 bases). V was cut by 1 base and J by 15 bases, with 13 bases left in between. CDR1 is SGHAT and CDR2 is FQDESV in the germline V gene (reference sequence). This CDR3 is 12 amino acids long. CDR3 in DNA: TGTGCCAGCAGCTTAGGAGGGATGGTGGCGTTCTTC. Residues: CASSLGGMVAFF.

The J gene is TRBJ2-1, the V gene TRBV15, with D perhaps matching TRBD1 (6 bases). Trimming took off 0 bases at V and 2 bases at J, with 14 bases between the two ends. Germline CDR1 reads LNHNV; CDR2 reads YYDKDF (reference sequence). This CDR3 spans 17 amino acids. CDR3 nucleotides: TGTGCCACCAGCAGAGATTACAGGGAGAATCCCTACAATGAGCAGTTCTTC. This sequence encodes CATSRDYRENPYNEQFF.

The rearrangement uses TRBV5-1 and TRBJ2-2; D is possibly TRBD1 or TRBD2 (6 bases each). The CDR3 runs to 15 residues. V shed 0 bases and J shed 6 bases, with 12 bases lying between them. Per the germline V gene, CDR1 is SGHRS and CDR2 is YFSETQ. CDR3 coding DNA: TGCGCCAGCAGCTTGGTCAGGGGAGGAGCCGGGGAGCTGTTTTTT. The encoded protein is CASSLVRGGAGELFF.

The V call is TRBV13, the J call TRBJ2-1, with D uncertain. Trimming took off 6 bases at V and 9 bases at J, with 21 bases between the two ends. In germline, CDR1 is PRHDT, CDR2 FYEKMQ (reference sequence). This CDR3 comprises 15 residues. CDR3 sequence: CASSPLDGSSLEQFF. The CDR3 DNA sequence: TGTGCCAGCAGTCCACTTGACGGCTCCAGCCTTGAGCAGTTCTTC.